This T cell receptor (beta chain) was captured in a study of blood T cell repertoires in COVID-19. With 0 bases removed from V and 3 bases from J, the gap between germline ends came to 12 bases. The CDR3 is made up of 15 amino acids. The germline CDR1 and CDR2 sequences are SGHTA and FQGNSA. Clones were sequenced by immunoSEQ multiplex PCR, and TCRdb holds only the in-frame ones, with some missing. The sample holds just under 50,000 clones, 65% to 80% seen once. Material for sequencing was peripheral blood. The source of this sequence is a man aged 65 to 85 with acute or convalescent COVID-19. The rearrangement links TRBV7-2 to TRBJ2-7; D is undetermined. The CDR3 loop is CASSLAPSVIYEQYF. The CDR3 DNA reads as TGTGCCAGCAGCTTAGCTCCCTCGGTTATCTACGAGCAGTACTTC.